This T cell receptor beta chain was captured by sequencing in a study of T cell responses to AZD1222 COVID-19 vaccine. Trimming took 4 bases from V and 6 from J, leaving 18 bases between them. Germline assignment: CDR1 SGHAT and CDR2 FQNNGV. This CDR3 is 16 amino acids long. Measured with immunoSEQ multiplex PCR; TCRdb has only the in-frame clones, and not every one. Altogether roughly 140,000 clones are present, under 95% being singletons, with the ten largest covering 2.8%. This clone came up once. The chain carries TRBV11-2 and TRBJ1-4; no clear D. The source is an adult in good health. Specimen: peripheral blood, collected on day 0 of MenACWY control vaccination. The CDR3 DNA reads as TGTGCCAGCAGCTCCGTCAGTGATCTGGGAGATGAAAAACTGTTTTTT. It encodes CASSSVSDLGDEKLFF.